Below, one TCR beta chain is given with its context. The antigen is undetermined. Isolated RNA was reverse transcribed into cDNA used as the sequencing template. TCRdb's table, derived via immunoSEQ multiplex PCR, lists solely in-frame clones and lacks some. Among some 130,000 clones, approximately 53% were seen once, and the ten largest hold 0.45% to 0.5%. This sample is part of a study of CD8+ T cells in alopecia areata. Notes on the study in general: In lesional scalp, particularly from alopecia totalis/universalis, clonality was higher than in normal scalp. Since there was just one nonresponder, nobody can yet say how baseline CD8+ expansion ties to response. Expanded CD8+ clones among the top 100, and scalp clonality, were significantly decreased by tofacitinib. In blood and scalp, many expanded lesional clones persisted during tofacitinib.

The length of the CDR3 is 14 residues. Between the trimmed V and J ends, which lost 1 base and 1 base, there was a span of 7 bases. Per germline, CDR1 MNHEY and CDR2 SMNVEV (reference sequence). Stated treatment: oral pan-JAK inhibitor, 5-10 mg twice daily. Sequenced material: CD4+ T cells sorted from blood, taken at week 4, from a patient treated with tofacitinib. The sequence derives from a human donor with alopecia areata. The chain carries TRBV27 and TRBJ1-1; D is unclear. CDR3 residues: CASSLFGGNTEAFF. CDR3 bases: TGTGCCAGCAGTTTATTCGGAGGGAACACTGAAGCTTTCTTT.